Given below is one T cell receptor (beta chain) in context. Its antigen is not identified. Method: immunoSEQ multiplex PCR; TCRdb's copy keeps in-frame clones and lacks some. Among fewer than 90,000 clones, about 89% were seen once, and the ten largest hold 11%. The CDR3 has 18 residues. Germline V gene data show CDR1 as SGHDT and CDR2 as YYEEEE. V shed 4 bases and J 2 bases; nucleotides not matched to a gene: 13. The data stem from a study of T cell responses to AZD1222 COVID-19 vaccine. Findings and limits, study-wide: Repertoire samples came only from after the peak T cell response. Among AZD1222 vaccinees, only five or six were seropositive at baseline. Spike-specific TCR breadth and depth went up after people got two AZD1222 doses. The donor cohort was predominantly white British with a female majority, and clonal diversity may have been underestimated.

The gene calls are TRBV5-6 and TRBJ2-7, with 12 positions matching TRBD1. This clonotype originated in an adult who received the AZD1222 COVID-19 vaccine. This material consisted of peripheral blood, taken 28 days after the second AZD1222 dose. The CDR3, as DNA: TGTGCCAGCAGCCTCGGGACAGGGGGCAGCGGGGGGCCCTACGAGCAGTACTTC. Translating it yields CASSLGTGGSGGPYEQYF.